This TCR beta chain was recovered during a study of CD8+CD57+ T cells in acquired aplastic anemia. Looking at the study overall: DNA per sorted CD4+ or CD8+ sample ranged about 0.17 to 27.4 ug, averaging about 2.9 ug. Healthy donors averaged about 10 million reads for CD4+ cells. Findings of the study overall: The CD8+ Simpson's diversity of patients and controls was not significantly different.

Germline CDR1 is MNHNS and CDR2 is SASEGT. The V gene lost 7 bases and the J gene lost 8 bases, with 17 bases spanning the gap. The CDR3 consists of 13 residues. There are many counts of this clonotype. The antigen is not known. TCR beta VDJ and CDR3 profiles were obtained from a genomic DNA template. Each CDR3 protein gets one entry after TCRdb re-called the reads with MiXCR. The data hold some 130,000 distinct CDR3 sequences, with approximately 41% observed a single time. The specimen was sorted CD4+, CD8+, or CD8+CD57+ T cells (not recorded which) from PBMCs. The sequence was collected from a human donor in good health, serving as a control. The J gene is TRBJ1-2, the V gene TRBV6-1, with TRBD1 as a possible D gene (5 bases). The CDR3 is CASTETLGGGYTF. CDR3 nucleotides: TGTGCCAGCACCGAGACCCTGGGGGGAGGCTACACCTTC.